These 17 T cell receptor beta chains were all obtained from the same sample, sequenced in a study of blood T cell repertoires in COVID-19. Data came from immunoSEQ multiplex PCR; TCRdb stores just in-frame clones and leaves some out. This sample has 250,000 to 300,000 clones, with 87% found just once. The sequencing sample was made of peripheral blood. All receptors derive from a woman aged 50 to 60 who had recovered from COVID-19.

The rearrangement links TRBV6-5 to TRBJ2-7, with D uncertain. From germline, CDR1 is MNHEY and CDR2 SVGAGI. This CDR3 is built from 15 residues. The ends were cut back, 5 bases at V and 6 bases at J, with 20 bases in the middle. DNA of the CDR3: TGTGCCAGCAGTCCCCGGTCCGTATTCCCCCGCGAGCAGTACTTC. Encoded protein: CASSPRSVFPREQYF.

This rearrangement joins TRBV18 to TRBJ1-2, with 9 bases that match TRBD1. The germline V gene has CDR1 KGHSH and CDR2 LQKENI. The V segment lost 5 bases and the J segment 12 bases; nucleotides outside the gene matches: 13. The CDR3 is 14 amino acids. The CDR3 nucleotides read TGTGCCAGCTCATCTTTCCCGGGACAGGGTTCTGACACCTTC. It is translated as CASSSFPGQGSDTF.

The chain joins TRBV5-6 to TRBJ1-2, with TRBD1 identical over 9 bases. The CDR3 has 14 residues. V lost 0 bases, J lost 7 bases, and 4 bases stayed unmatched. In germline, CDR1 is SGHDT, CDR2 YYEEEE. CDR3 in amino acids: CASSLAGQGGGYTF. The CDR3 DNA reads as TGTGCCAGCAGCTTGGCGGGACAGGGCGGTGGCTACACCTTC.

The chain couples TRBV28 to TRBJ1-3; maybe TRBD1 (6 bases). CDR1 is MDHEN and CDR2 is SYDVKM in the germline V gene. This CDR3 has 16 residues. Trimming shortened V by 1 base and J by 4 bases, and 14 bases separated the two germline ends. The CDR3 coding sequence is TGTGCCAGCAGTTTATTTAACTGGGGGCGAGGAAACACCATATATTTT. This translates into CASSLFNWGRGNTIYF.

V and J are TRBV9 and TRBJ2-1; tentatively, D is TRBD1 (6 bases). There are 15 residues in the CDR3. Germline-derived CDR1 and CDR2 are SGDLS and YYNGEE. Trimming removed 4 bases at V and 2 bases at J, with 13 bases between. The CDR3 DNA sequence: TGTGCCAGCAGCAAGGACGGGGACACCTACAATGAGCAGTTCTTC. Protein product: CASSKDGDTYNEQFF.

The CDR3 here is CAISAGTGAYEQYF. The CDR3 DNA follows: TGTGCCATCAGTGCCGGGACAGGGGCCTACGAGCAGTACTTC. The chain carries TRBV10-3 and TRBJ2-7, with TRBD1 matching over 10 bases. V trimming: 4 bases; J trimming: 2 bases; junction bases outside the gene matches: 2. Germline lookup yields CDR1 ENHRY and CDR2 SYGVKD. There are 14 residues in the CDR3.

The chain has TRBV4-1 and TRBJ1-1, with no clear D. V lost 1 base, J lost 6 bases, and 9 bases lay in between. Germline CDR1 MGHRA, CDR2 YSYEKL. CDR3 length: 13 amino acids. The CDR3, as DNA: TGCGCCAGCAGCCAAGGAGGCTACCCTGAAGCTTTCTTT. Its protein product is CASSQGGYPEAFF.

This chain uses TRBV29-1 with TRBJ1-2, with 11 nucleotides matching TRBD1. V gave up 5 bases and J gave up 4 bases; unmatched junction bases: 12. The CDR3 spans 16 residues. Germline CDR1 and CDR2: SQVTM and ANQGSEA. CDR3 sequence (DNA): TGCAGCGTTACCGGGACAGGGGGAAGTGTGACCTATGGCTACACCTTC. Its translation: CSVTGTGGSVTYGYTF.

This chain links TRBV7-9 with TRBJ1-1; D not certain. CDR3 size: 16 residues. Trimming took off 5 bases at V and 0 bases at J, with 16 bases between the two ends. Germline V gene lookup returns CDR1 SEHNR and CDR2 FQNEAQ (reference sequence). The CDR3 DNA reads TGTGCCAGCAGCCGGGATTCAGCCCATATGAACACTGAAGCTTTCTTT. Translating gives CASSRDSAHMNTEAFF.

This sequence joins TRBV3-1 (or the pseudogene TRBV3-2) and TRBJ2-7, with 13 bases fitting TRBD2. Germline V CDR1 and CDR2: LGHDT, YNNKEL (reference sequence). The J segment lost 2 bases and the V segment lost 2 bases, leaving 9 bases of the junction unmatched. The CDR3 has 18 amino acids. CDR3 amino acids: CASSQKTRTSGSPYEQYF. CDR3 DNA: TGTGCCAGCAGCCAAAAAACCCGGACTAGCGGGAGCCCCTACGAGCAGTACTTC.

A single count supports this clone. The chain is built from TRBV29-1 and TRBJ1-2, with 7 bases identical to TRBD1. The germline gives CDR1 SQVTM, CDR2 ANQGSEA. Trimming removed 0 bases from V and 4 bases from J; junction bases left unmatched: 8. This CDR3 has 15 residues. The CDR3 DNA is TGCAGCGTTGAAGATTGGGACAGTCTCTCCTATGGCTACACCTTC. It encodes CSVEDWDSLSYGYTF. Combining the CDR3 with reference TRBV29-1 and TRBJ1-2 gives the whole variable domain SAVISQKPSRDICQRGTSLTIQCQVDSQVTMMFWYRQQPGQSLTLIATANQGSEATYESGFVIDKFPISRPNLTFSTLTVSNMSPEDSSIYLCSVEDWDSLSYGYTFGSGTRLTVV.

The chain is built from TRBV19 and TRBJ2-1, with a weak D call TRBD2 (6 bases). This CDR3 is built from 13 residues. CDR1 and CDR2 (germline): LNHDA, SQIVND (reference sequence). Trimming took 5 bases from V and 5 from J, leaving 10 bases between them. As DNA, the CDR3 is TGTGCCAGTAGTGCGGGACGGAACAATGAGCAGTTCTTC. This codes for CASSAGRNNEQFF.

The chain's CDR3 is CASSLLAGGTDTQYF. In nucleotides, the CDR3 is TGCGCCAGCAGCTTACTAGCGGGAGGGACAGATACGCAGTATTTT. V and J are TRBV5-1 and TRBJ2-3, with TRBD2 matching 13 bases. The CDR3 length is 15 residues. Germline assignment: CDR1 SGHRS and CDR2 YFSETQ. V shed 2 bases, J shed 3 bases, and the junction held 0 bases outside the gene matches.

The V call is TRBV7-2, the J call TRBJ2-3; possible D gene TRBD1, 5 bases. Deletions cut 6 bases from V and 4 bases from J, with 20 bases between. The CDR3 is 16 residues long. Per the germline V gene, CDR1 is SGHTA and CDR2 is FQGNSA. The CDR3 loop reads CASRGRIGPAADTQYF. DNA for the CDR3: TGTGCCAGCAGGGGGCGGATTGGTCCGGCGGCAGATACGCAGTATTTT.

The V gene is TRBV6-2 or TRBV6-3, the J gene TRBJ2-3; 9 bases are a match to TRBD2. Trimming cost V 4 bases and J 4 bases; bases outside gene matches: 21. Germline lookup yields CDR1 MNHEY and CDR2 SVGEGT. The length of the CDR3 is 20 residues. CDR3 protein: CASSSLTEVIAGVLADTQYF. CDR3 DNA: TGTGCCAGCAGTTCCCTCACGGAGGTGATAGCGGGAGTTCTGGCAGATACGCAGTATTTT.

This chain links TRBV3-1 (or the pseudogene TRBV3-2) with TRBJ2-6, with D unclear. Germline V gene data show CDR1 as LGHDT and CDR2 as YNNKEL (reference sequence). The CDR3 sequence is 16 residues long. V was clipped by 1 base and J by 4 bases, with 11 bases between them. This CDR3 reads CASSQVPSLGANVLTF. CDR3 DNA: TGTGCCAGCAGCCAAGTACCGAGCCTCGGGGCCAACGTCCTGACTTTC.

The chain combines TRBV7-9 with TRBJ2-4; 9 bases agree with TRBD1. V lost 4 bases, J lost 8 bases, and 3 bases stayed unmatched. Germline loops: CDR1 SEHNR, CDR2 FQNEAQ (reference sequence). The CDR3 sequence is 13 residues long. The CDR3, as DNA: TGTGCCAGCAGCTGGACAGGGGTCGACATTCAGTACTTC. This encodes CASSWTGVDIQYF.